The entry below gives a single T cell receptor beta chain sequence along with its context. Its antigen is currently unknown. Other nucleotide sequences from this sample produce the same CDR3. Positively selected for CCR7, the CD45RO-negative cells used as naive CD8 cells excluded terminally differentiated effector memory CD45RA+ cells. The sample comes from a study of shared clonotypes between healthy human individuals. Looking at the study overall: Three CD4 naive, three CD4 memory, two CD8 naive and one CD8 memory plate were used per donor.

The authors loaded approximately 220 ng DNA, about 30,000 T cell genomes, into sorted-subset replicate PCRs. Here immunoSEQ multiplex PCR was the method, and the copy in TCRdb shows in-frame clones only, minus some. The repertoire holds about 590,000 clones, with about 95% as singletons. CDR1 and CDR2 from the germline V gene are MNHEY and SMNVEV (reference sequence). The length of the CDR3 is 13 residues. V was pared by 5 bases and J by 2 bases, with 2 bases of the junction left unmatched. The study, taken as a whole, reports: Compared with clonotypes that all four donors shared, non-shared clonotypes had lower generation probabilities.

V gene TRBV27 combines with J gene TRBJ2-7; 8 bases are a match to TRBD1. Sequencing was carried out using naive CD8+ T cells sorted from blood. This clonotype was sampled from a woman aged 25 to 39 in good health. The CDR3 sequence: CASSGTGPYEQYF. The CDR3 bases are TGTGCCAGCAGTGGGACAGGCCCCTACGAGCAGTACTTC.